This T cell receptor beta chain was captured in a study of STAT5B mutations in CD4+ large granular lymphocyte leukemia. Method: immunoSEQ multiplex PCR; TCRdb's copy keeps in-frame clones and lacks some. The table has about 21,000 clones, roughly 65% seen once. Between the trimmed V and J ends, which lost 1 base and 0 bases, there was a span of 7 bases. The CDR3 is 15 amino acids. Germline CDR1 and CDR2: SGHAT and FQNNGV. The J gene is TRBJ1-3, the V gene TRBV11-2; no firm D call. This clonotype originated in a human donor in good health. Source material: CD4+ T cells from blood buffy coats. The CDR3 coding sequence is TGTGCCAGCAGCTTAGGGACGGCCTCTGGAAACACCATATATTTT. It is translated as CASSLGTASGNTIYF.